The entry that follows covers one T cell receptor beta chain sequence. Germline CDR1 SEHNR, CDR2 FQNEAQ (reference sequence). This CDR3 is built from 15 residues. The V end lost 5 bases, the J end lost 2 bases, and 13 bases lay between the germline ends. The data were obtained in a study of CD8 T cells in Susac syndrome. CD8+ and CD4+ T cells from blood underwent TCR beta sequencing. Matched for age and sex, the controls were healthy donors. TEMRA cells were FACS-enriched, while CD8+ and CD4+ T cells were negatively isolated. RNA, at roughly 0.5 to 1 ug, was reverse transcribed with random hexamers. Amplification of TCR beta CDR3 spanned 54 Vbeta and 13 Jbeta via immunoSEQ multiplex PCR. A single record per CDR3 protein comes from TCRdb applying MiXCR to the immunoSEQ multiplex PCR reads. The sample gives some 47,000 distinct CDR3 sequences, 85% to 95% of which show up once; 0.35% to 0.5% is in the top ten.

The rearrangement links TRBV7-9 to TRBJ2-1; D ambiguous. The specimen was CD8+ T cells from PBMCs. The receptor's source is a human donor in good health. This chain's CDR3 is CASSRYSGPYNEQFF. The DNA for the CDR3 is TGTGCCAGCAGCAGATACAGTGGTCCCTACAATGAGCAGTTCTTC.